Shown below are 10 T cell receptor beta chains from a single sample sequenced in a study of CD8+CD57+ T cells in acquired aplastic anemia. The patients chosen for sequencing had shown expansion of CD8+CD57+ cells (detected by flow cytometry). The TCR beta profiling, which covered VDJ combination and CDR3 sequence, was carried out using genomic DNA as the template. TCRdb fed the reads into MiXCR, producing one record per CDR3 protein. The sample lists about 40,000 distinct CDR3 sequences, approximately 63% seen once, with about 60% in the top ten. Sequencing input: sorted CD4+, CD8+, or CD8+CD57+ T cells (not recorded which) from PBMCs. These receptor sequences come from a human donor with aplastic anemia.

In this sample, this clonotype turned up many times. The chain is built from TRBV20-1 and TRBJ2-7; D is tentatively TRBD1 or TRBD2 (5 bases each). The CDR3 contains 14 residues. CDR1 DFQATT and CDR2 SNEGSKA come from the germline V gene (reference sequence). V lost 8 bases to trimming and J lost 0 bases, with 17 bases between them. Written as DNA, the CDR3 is TGCAGTTTCCACTCGGGGCAGAACTCCTACGAGCAGTACTTC. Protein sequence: CSFHSGQNSYEQYF.

This CDR3 is CASMTQGANTEAFF. For the CDR3, the DNA is TGTGCCAGCATGACGCAGGGGGCGAACACTGAAGCTTTCTTT. This chain uses TRBV2 with TRBJ1-1, with 8 positions matching TRBD1. After removal of 7 bases from V and 1 base from J, the junction contained 5 bases not matched to a gene. The CDR3 spans 14 residues. In germline, CDR1 is SNHLY, CDR2 FYNNEI.

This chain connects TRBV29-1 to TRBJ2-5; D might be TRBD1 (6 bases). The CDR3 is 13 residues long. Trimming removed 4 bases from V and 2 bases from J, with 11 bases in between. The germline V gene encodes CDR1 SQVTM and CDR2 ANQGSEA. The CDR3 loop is CSVAGTRQETQYF. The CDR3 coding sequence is TGCAGCGTTGCCGGGACACGGCAAGAGACCCAGTACTTC.

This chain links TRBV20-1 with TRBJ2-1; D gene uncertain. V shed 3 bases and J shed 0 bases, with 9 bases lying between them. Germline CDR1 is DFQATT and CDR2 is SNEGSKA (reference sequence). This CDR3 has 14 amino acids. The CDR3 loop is CSARKASSYNEQFF. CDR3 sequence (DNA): TGCAGTGCTAGGAAGGCGAGCTCCTACAATGAGCAGTTCTTC.

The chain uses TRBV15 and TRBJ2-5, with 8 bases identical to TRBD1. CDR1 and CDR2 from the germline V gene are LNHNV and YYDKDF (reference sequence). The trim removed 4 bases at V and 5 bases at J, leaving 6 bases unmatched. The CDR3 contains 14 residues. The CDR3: CATSIDRGFETQYF. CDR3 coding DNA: TGTGCCACCAGCATCGACAGGGGTTTTGAGACCCAGTACTTC. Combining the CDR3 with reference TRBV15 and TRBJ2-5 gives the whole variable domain DAMVIQNPRYQVTQFGKPVTLSCSQTLNHNVMYWYQQKSSQAPKLLFHYYDKDFNNEADTPDNFQSRRPNTSFCFLDIRSPGLGDTAMYLCATSIDRGFETQYFGPGTRLLVL.

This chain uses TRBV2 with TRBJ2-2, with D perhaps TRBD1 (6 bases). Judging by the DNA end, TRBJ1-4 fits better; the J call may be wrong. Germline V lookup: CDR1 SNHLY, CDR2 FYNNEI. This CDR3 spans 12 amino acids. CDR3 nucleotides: TGTGCCAGCAGTCCAGGACAGTCAAAACTGTTTTTT. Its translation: CASSPGQSKLFF.

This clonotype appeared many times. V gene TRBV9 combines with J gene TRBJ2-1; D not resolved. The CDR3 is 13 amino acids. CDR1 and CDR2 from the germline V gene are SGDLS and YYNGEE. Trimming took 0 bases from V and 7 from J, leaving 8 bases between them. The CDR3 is CASSVAGLNEQFF. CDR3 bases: TGTGCCAGCAGCGTAGCTGGCCTGAATGAGCAGTTCTTC.

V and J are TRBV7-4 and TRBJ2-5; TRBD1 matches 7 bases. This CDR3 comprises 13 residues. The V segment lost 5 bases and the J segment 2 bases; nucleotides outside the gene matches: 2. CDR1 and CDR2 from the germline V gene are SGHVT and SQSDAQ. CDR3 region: CASSLGQQETQYF. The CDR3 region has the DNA TGTGCCAGCAGCCTGGGACAGCAAGAGACCCAGTACTTC.

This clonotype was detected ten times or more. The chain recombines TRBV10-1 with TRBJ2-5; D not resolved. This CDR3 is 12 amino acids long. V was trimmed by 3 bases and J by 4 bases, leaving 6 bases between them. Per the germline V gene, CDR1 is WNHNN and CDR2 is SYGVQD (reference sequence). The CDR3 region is CASSDSTETQYF. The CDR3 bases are TGCGCCAGCAGTGACAGCACAGAGACCCAGTACTTC.

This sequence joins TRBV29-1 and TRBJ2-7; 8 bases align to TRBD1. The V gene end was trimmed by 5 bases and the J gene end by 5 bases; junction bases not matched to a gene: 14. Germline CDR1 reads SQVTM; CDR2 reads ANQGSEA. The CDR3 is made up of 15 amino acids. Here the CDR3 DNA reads TGCAGCGTTCGAACATCCCAACAGGGGGGCGACGAGCAGTACTTC. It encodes CSVRTSQQGGDEQYF.